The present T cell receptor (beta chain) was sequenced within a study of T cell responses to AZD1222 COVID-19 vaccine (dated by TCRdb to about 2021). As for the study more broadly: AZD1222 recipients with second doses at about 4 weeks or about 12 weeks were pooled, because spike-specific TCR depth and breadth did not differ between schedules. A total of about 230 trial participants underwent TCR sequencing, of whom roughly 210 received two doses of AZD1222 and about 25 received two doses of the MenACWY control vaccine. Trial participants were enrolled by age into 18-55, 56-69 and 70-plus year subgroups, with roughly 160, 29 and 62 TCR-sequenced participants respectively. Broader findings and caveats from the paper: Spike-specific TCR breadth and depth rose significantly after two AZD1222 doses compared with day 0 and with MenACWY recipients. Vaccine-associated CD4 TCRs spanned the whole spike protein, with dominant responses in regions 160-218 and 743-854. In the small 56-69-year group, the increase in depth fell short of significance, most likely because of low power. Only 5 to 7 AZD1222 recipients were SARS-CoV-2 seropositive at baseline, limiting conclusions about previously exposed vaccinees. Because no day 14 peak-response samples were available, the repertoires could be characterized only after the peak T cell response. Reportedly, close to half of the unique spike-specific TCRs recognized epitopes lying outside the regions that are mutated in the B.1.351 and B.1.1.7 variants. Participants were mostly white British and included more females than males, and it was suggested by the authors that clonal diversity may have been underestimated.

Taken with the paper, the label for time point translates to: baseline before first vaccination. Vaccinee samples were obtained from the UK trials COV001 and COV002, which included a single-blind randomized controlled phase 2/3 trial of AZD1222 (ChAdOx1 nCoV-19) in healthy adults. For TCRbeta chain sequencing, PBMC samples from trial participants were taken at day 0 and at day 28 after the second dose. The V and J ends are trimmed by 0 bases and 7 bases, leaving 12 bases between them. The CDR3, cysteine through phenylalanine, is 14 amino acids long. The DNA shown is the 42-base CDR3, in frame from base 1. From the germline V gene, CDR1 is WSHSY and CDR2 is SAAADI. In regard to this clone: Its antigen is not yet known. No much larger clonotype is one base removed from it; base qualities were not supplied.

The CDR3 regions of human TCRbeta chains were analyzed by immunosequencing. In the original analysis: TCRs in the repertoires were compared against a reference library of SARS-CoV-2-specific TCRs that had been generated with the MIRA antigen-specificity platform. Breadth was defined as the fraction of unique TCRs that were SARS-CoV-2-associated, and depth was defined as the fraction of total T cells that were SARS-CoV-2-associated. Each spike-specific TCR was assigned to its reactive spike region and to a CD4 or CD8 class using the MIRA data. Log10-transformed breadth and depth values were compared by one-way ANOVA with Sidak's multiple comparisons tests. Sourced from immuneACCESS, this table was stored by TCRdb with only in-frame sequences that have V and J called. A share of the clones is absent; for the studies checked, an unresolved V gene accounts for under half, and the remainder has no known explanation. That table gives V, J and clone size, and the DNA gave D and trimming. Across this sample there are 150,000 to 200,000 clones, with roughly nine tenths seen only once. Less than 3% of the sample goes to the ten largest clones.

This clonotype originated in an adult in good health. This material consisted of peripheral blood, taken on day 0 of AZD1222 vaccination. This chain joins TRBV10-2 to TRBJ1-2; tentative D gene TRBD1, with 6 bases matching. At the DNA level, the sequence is TGCGCCAGCAGTGAGTCACGAGGGGGTGGTGGCTACACCTTC. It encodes CASSESRGGGGYTF.